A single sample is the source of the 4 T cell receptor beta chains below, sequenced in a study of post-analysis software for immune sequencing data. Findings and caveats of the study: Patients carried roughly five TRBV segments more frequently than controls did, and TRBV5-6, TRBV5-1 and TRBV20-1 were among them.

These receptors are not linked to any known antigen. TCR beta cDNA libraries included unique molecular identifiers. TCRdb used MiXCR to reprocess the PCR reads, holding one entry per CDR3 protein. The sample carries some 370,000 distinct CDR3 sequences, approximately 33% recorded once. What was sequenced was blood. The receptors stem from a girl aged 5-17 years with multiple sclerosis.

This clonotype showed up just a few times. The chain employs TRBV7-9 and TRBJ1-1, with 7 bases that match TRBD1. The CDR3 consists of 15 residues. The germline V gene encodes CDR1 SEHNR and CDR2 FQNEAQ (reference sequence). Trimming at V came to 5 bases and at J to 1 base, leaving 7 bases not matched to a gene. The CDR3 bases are TGTGCCAGCAGCGCATCCGGGACAGCGAACACTGAAGCTTTCTTT. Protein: CASSASGTANTEAFF.

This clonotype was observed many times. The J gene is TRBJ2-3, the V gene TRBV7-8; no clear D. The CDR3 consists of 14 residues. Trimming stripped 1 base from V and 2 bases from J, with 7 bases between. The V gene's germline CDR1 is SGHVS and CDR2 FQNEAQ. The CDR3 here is CASSLEDSTDTQYF. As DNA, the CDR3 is TGTGCCAGCAGCTTAGAAGACTCCACAGATACGCAGTATTTT.

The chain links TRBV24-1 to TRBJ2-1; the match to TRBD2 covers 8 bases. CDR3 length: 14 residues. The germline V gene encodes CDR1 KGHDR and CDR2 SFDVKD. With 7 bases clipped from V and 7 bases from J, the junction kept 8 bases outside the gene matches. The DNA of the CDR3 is TGTGCCACCAGGGGGGGCGGGGGGAAGAATGAGCAGTTCTTC. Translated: CATRGGGGKNEQFF.

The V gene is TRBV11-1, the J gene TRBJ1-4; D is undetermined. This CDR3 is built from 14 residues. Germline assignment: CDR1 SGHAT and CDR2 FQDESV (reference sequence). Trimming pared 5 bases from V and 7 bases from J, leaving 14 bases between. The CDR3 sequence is CASSAGRWSEKLFF. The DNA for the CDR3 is TGTGCCAGCAGCGCAGGACGGTGGAGTGAAAAACTGTTTTTT.